The 2 T cell receptor beta chains below were found in one sample sequenced in a study of cytomegalovirus exposure and HLA in healthy donors. PCR used 60 Vbeta primers and 13 Jbeta primers. The assay was immunoSEQ multiplex PCR, and TCRdb's table has in-frame clones only and misses some. This table has 95,000 to 100,000 clones, around four fifths appearing once. Sequencing input: PBMCs. All receptors come from a man in his forties in good health and CMV-seronegative.

V is TRBV28 and J is TRBJ1-1; perhaps TRBD1 as D (6 bases). The germline V gene encodes CDR1 MDHEN and CDR2 SYDVKM. The CDR3 totals 12 residues. Trimming removed 5 bases from V and 10 bases from J, with 14 bases in between. CDR3 in DNA: TGTGCCAGCAGTGGGGACACCCCTGGAGCTTTCTTT. It codes for CASSGDTPGAFF.

J is TRBJ1-1 and V is TRBV19; D might be TRBD1 (5 bases). The CDR3 covers 16 residues. CDR1 is LNHDA and CDR2 is SQIVND in the germline V gene (reference sequence). V shed 4 bases and J shed 1 base, with 16 bases lying between them. Here the CDR3 reads CASSRNRQLWNTEAFF. CDR3 in DNA: TGTGCCAGTAGTAGAAACCGACAGCTATGGAACACTGAAGCTTTCTTT. Variable domain in full (rest from reference TRBV19 and TRBJ1-1): DGGITQSPKYLFRKEGQNVTLSCEQNLNHDAMYWYRQDPGQGLRLIYYSQIVNDFQKGDIAEGYSVSREKKESFPLTVTSAQKNPTAFYLCASSRNRQLWNTEAFFGQGTRLTVV.